Listed here are 18 T cell receptor beta chains from one sample, sequenced in a study of identifying expanded T cells in peripheral blood. Data came from immunoSEQ multiplex PCR; TCRdb stores just in-frame clones and leaves some out. Of around 50,000 clones listed, approximately 89% are singletons. Sequencing was done on a sample of blood. Receptors originate from a person between 18 and 75 years old in good health.

The genes are TRBV5-1 and TRBJ2-1, with 10 bases identical to TRBD2. CDR3 length: 14 residues. The V and J ends lost 5 bases and 9 bases, in that order; junction bases with no gene match: 8. Germline loops: CDR1 SGHRS, CDR2 YFSETQ. For the CDR3, the DNA is TGCGCCAGCAGGAGCGGGGGGGCCATCACTGAGCAGTTCTTC. Encoded protein: CASRSGGAITEQFF.

The CDR3 protein is CSVTGGRKETQYF. The CDR3 coding sequence is TGCAGCGTTACAGGGGGCAGGAAAGAGACCCAGTACTTC. This rearrangement joins TRBV29-1 to TRBJ2-5; TRBD1 matches at 9 bases. This CDR3 has 13 amino acids. Germline-derived CDR1 and CDR2 are SQVTM and ANQGSEA. The J segment lost 3 bases and the V segment lost 5 bases, leaving 4 bases of the junction unmatched.

The V gene is TRBV14, the J gene TRBJ2-6; a possible D gene is TRBD1 (6 bases). From germline, CDR1 is SGHDN and CDR2 FVKESK. The CDR3 length is 19 residues. The V end lost 5 bases, the J end lost 2 bases, and 22 bases lay between the germline ends. CDR3 residues: CASSNRDTGLMTGANVLTF. The CDR3 bases are TGTGCCAGCAGCAACCGGGACACGGGATTAATGACTGGGGCCAACGTCCTGACTTTC.

A single count supports this clone. The chain couples TRBV19 to TRBJ1-1, with TRBD1 matching 7 bases. The CDR3 has 14 amino acids. Germline V CDR1 and CDR2: LNHDA, SQIVND (reference sequence). Trimming removed 3 bases from V and 5 bases from J; junction bases left unmatched: 6. The DNA of the CDR3 is TGTGCCAGTAGTATCGGGGACAGCCGAACTGAAGCTTTCTTT. Its translation: CASSIGDSRTEAFF.

CDR3 sequence: CASSATGQGGGADTQYF. The CDR3 DNA reads as TGTGCCAGCAGCGCCACGGGACAGGGGGGCGGGGCAGATACGCAGTATTTT. The gene calls are TRBV9 and TRBJ2-3; TRBD1 agrees at 11 bases. J lost 4 bases, V lost 3 bases, and 10 bases had no gene match. Germline CDR1 is SGDLS and CDR2 is YYNGEE. This CDR3 contains 17 residues.

This clone has more than one count but fewer than ten. The chain has TRBV14 and TRBJ1-3; D is undetermined. The CDR3 extends over 15 amino acids. The germline V and J ends were trimmed by 4 bases and 0 bases, with 10 bases remaining between them. Per the germline V gene, CDR1 is SGHDN and CDR2 is FVKESK. This CDR3 reads CASSPSLRSGNTIYF. CDR3 DNA: TGTGCCAGCAGCCCCTCACTTCGCTCTGGAAACACCATATATTTT.

The gene calls are TRBV6-1 and TRBJ2-1; TRBD2 is a possible D gene (5 bases). This CDR3 spans 14 amino acids. V gave up 3 bases and J gave up 9 bases, with 15 bases separating them. Germline V gene sequence: CDR1 MNHNS, CDR2 SASEGT. CDR3 residues: CASSDVRASREQFF. The CDR3 DNA sequence: TGTGCCAGCAGTGATGTTCGCGCTAGCCGTGAGCAGTTCTTC.

This chain joins TRBV29-1 and TRBJ1-2; a weak D match, TRBD1 (5 bases). Trimming took off 5 bases at V and 8 bases at J, with 15 bases between the two ends. This CDR3 contains 12 residues. The V gene's germline CDR1 is SQVTM and CDR2 ANQGSEA. The CDR3 spells CSVPQGQLGYTF. In nucleotides, the CDR3 is TGCAGCGTTCCGCAGGGTCAACTGGGCTACACCTTC.

The CDR3 DNA follows: TGTGCTAGTGGTTTGGTACTAGGGACAGAATCCTACGAGCAGTACTTC. Translated: CASGLVLGTESYEQYF. The chain has TRBV12-5 and TRBJ2-7; 7 bases line up with TRBD1. The ends lost 0 bases at V and 1 base at J; junction bases unmatched: 6. Germline V CDR1 and CDR2: LGHNT, FRNRAP. The CDR3 covers 16 residues.

The chain links TRBV19 to TRBJ2-7; tentatively, D is TRBD1 (6 bases). The V gene's germline CDR1 is LNHDA and CDR2 SQIVND (reference sequence). The CDR3 spans 13 residues. V shed 5 bases and J shed 3 bases, with 11 bases lying between them. CDR3 region: CASSRGGLYEQYF. The CDR3 DNA follows: TGTGCCAGTAGTCGAGGGGGTCTCTACGAGCAGTACTTC.

V and J are TRBV5-5 and TRBJ2-2; D unresolved. Germline V gene lookup returns CDR1 SGHKS and CDR2 YYEKEE (reference sequence). Trimming took 0 bases from V and 1 from J, leaving 4 bases between them. The CDR3 contains 14 residues. The CDR3 bases are TGTGCCAGCAGCTTGGGCCGGAACACCGGGGAGCTGTTTTTT. It encodes CASSLGRNTGELFF.

The J gene is TRBJ2-5, the V gene TRBV14; 11 nucleotides line up with TRBD2. This CDR3 has 15 amino acids. The germline CDR1 and CDR2 sequences are SGHDN and FVKESK. V shed 6 bases and J 1 base; nucleotides not matched to a gene: 4. The CDR3 region has the DNA TGTGCCAGCAGTAATAGCGGGAGGGCCCAAGAGACCCAGTACTTC. Protein product: CASSNSGRAQETQYF.

The J gene is TRBJ2-5, the V gene TRBV9; D perhaps matches TRBD1 (6 bases). Deletions cut 4 bases from V and 5 bases from J, with 6 bases between. CDR1 and CDR2 from the germline V gene are SGDLS and YYNGEE. The CDR3 is 11 amino acids. DNA of the CDR3: TGTGCCAGCAGCCAGGGGGAGACCCAGTACTTC. Translating it yields CASSQGETQYF.

The J gene is TRBJ1-1, the V gene TRBV18; possibly TRBD1 for D (5 bases). The CDR3 is 13 residues long. V was shortened by 1 base and J by 3 bases, with 6 bases between the two germline ends. Germline loops: CDR1 KGHSH, CDR2 LQKENI. The CDR3 here is CASSPQGHTEAFF. The CDR3 DNA reads as TGTGCCAGCTCACCACAGGGACACACTGAAGCTTTCTTT. Looking up the rest from reference TRBV18 and TRBJ1-1 gives the full variable domain: NAGVMQNPRHLVRRRGQEARLRCSPMKGHSHVYWYRQLPEEGLKFMVYLQKENIIDESGMPKERFSAEFPKEGPSILRIQQVVRGDSAAYFCASSPQGHTEAFFGQGTRLTVV.

The rearrangement links TRBV5-4 to TRBJ1-3; 7 bases line up with TRBD1. The CDR3 sequence is 17 residues long. Trimming at V came to 2 bases and at J to 0 bases, leaving 8 bases not matched to a gene. The germline V gene encodes CDR1 SGHNT and CDR2 YYREEE (reference sequence). The CDR3 reads CASSFRDRSHSGNTIYF. CDR3 nucleotide sequence: TGTGCCAGCAGCTTTCGGGACAGATCACACTCTGGAAACACCATATATTTT.

Only one count was recorded for this clone. The V and J genes are TRBV18 and TRBJ1-1, with 7 bases that match TRBD1. CDR3 length: 14 amino acids. The V gene's germline CDR1 is KGHSH and CDR2 LQKENI. J was trimmed by 5 bases and V by 4 bases; bases with no gene match: 7. CDR3 nucleotide sequence: TGTGCCAGCTCACTACGACAGGGTGGGACTGAAGCTTTCTTT. It codes for CASSLRQGGTEAFF.

V is TRBV14 and J is TRBJ2-7, with 7 bases lining up with TRBD1. The germline V gene has CDR1 SGHDN and CDR2 FVKESK. The length of the CDR3 is 13 residues. V was clipped by 0 bases and J by 6 bases; unmatched bases: 2. This CDR3 reads CASSQDHRGEQYF. The DNA for the CDR3 is TGTGCCAGCAGCCAAGACCACAGGGGCGAGCAGTACTTC.

V and J are TRBV7-9 and TRBJ2-7, with 7 bases that match TRBD1. Germline values: CDR1 SEHNR, CDR2 FQNEAQ (reference sequence). This CDR3 contains 17 residues. Losses at the gene ends were 1 base for V and 0 bases for J; bases not matched to a gene: 9. CDR3 region: CASSLGSAGTVSYEQYF. The CDR3 DNA sequence: TGTGCCAGCAGCTTAGGTTCTGCTGGGACAGTCTCCTACGAGCAGTACTTC. Using reference TRBV7-9 and TRBJ2-7 for the parts outside the CDR3, the full variable domain is DTGVSQNPRHKITKRGQNVTFRCDPISEHNRLYWYRQTLGQGPEFLTYFQNEAQLEKSRLLSDRFSAERPKGSFSTLEIQRTEQGDSAMYLCASSLGSAGTVSYEQYFGPGTRLTVT.